The sample holds many counts of the clone carrying this T cell receptor (beta chain). As yet, its antigen is unknown. Healthy Caucasian individuals made up all the donors. This sample is drawn from a study of identical twins. Findings of the study overall: A cross-sectional statistical analysis, not follow-up of the same donors, supported the conclusions. Out-of-frame TCR alpha sharing in monozygotic twins exceeded recombination model predictions.

In TCRdb, the 5' RACE reads were re-called with MiXCR into one record per CDR3 protein. The sample has more than 1.5 million distinct CDR3 sequences; under 35% are singletons. Germline V gene sequence: CDR1 SGHRS, CDR2 YFSETQ. V was pared by 4 bases and J by 4 bases, with 3 bases of the junction left unmatched. The CDR3 loop spans 15 amino acids. This sequence originates from a newborn girl in good health. V usage is TRBV5-1 and J usage is TRBJ2-1, with 12 bases identical to TRBD2. Sequenced sample: cord blood. The CDR3 is CASSEGLAGYNEQFF. DNA of the CDR3: TGCGCCAGCAGCGAAGGACTAGCGGGGTACAATGAGCAGTTCTTC.